Below, 21 T cell receptor beta chains from the same sample are listed, as sequenced in a study of cytomegalovirus exposure and HLA in healthy donors. It was with 60 Vbeta and 13 Jbeta primers that the PCR ran. Here immunoSEQ multiplex PCR was the method, and the copy in TCRdb shows in-frame clones only, minus some. The table shows 90,000 to 110,000 clones, with about three quarters occurring only once. The sample comprised PBMCs. The origin of the receptors is a woman aged 40 to 50 in good health and CMV-seropositive.

To note about this clone: A read error may account for a junction end that differs from germline. J is TRBJ1-3 and V is TRBV7-7; D unclear. Germline CDR1 and CDR2: SSHAT and FNYEAQ (reference sequence). This CDR3 contains 17 residues. This CDR3 reads CASSPTSGSSSGNTIYF. In nucleotides, the CDR3 is TGTGCTAGCAGCCCTACCTCCGGGTCCAGCTCTGGAAACACCATATATTTT.

This sequence joins TRBV7-2 and TRBJ2-3, with TRBD2 matching 9 bases. This CDR3 has 15 amino acids. Losses at the gene ends were 5 bases for V and 5 bases for J; bases not matched to a gene: 8. In germline, CDR1 is SGHTA, CDR2 FQGNSA. CDR3 bases: TGTGCCAGCAGCGTGTCTAGCGGGGTTCAAGATACGCAGTATTTT. It translates to CASSVSSGVQDTQYF.

The chain employs TRBV29-1 and TRBJ2-7, with 8 bases that match TRBD2. CDR1 and CDR2 from the germline V gene are SQVTM and ANQGSEA. This CDR3 spans 13 amino acids. The V gene end was trimmed by 7 bases and the J gene end by 6 bases; junction bases not matched to a gene: 11. The CDR3 is CSGAPGLGSEQYF. CDR3 nucleotide sequence: TGCAGCGGGGCCCCGGGACTAGGCTCCGAGCAGTACTTC.

The rearrangement joins TRBV11-2 to TRBJ2-7; possible D gene TRBD1, 5 bases. The germline V gene has CDR1 SGHAT and CDR2 FQNNGV. The CDR3 sequence is 13 residues long. Trimming shortened V by 5 bases and J by 3 bases, and 11 bases separated the two germline ends. The chain's CDR3 is CASSPDRLYEQYF. CDR3 nucleotides: TGTGCCAGCAGCCCCGACAGACTCTACGAGCAGTACTTC.

The gene calls are TRBV11-1 and TRBJ2-2; 9 bases fit TRBD1. Germline values: CDR1 SGHAT, CDR2 FQDESV (reference sequence). With V trimmed by 5 bases and J by 8 bases, 15 bases remained unmatched. The CDR3 is 17 amino acids. The CDR3, as DNA: TGTGCCAGCAGCCCTTATCGGGCGGGACAGGGAGGTGGGGAGCTGTTTTTT. Its protein product is CASSPYRAGQGGGELFF.

The chain combines TRBV4-3 with TRBJ1-6; D might be TRBD1 (6 bases). The germline CDR1 and CDR2 sequences are LGHNA and YSLEER. The CDR3 contains 16 residues. With 0 bases removed from V and 10 bases from J, the gap between germline ends came to 16 bases. Here the CDR3 DNA reads TGCGCCAGCAGCCAAGATTACAGGGTATTATACTCACCCCTCCACTTT. This translates into CASSQDYRVLYSPLHF.

V usage is TRBV27 and J usage is TRBJ1-5; D unclear. The CDR3 runs to 16 residues. Germline values: CDR1 MNHEY, CDR2 SMNVEV (reference sequence). The V and J ends lost 3 bases and 3 bases respectively, with 15 bases between them. The CDR3 spells CASSFRPGGSNQPQHF. The CDR3, as DNA: TGTGCCAGCAGTTTTAGACCGGGTGGGTCCAATCAGCCCCAGCATTTT.

V gene TRBV15 combines with J gene TRBJ2-3, with 7 nucleotides matching TRBD2. V dropped 0 bases and J dropped 5; count of bases not matched to a gene: 11. The CDR3 contains 17 residues. Germline CDR1 is LNHNV and CDR2 is YYDKDF (reference sequence). The DNA of the CDR3 is TGTGCCACCAGCAGAGATCCGGGAGCGGGGCGAGGAGATACGCAGTATTTT. Translated: CATSRDPGAGRGDTQYF.

The sample holds one count of this clone. An end of the junction differs from the germline gene, which may be a read error. The rearrangement links TRBV7-9 to TRBJ2-1; the match to TRBD2 covers 8 bases. The CDR3 has 15 amino acids. The germline V gene encodes CDR1 SEHNR and CDR2 FQNEAQ (reference sequence). The CDR3, as DNA: TGTTCCAGCAGCTTAGGTTTCCAGCGGGGGTTAGAGCAGTTCTTC. It yields the protein CSSSLGFQRGLEQFF. The whole variable domain, remainder taken from reference TRBV7-9 and TRBJ2-1, is DTGVSQNPRHKITKRGQNVTFRCDPISEHNRLYWYRQTLGQGPEFLTYFQNEAQLEKSRLLSDRFSAERPKGSFSTLEIQRTEQGDSAMYLCSSSLGFQRGLEQFFGPGTRLTVL.

CDR3 DNA sequence: TGTGCCAGCAGTGGGGACAGGGGGCAGGACTATGGCTACACCTTC. Protein product: CASSGDRGQDYGYTF. This sequence joins TRBV6-1 and TRBJ1-2, with 12 bases matching TRBD1. Germline-derived CDR1 and CDR2 are MNHNS and SASEGT. V trimming: 4 bases; J trimming: 3 bases; junction bases outside the gene matches: 3. CDR3 size: 15 residues.

The chain uses TRBV2 and TRBJ1-5; 7 bases map to TRBD1. The V gene end was trimmed by 4 bases and the J gene end by 6 bases; junction bases not matched to a gene: 6. Germline V gene sequence: CDR1 SNHLY, CDR2 FYNNEI. The CDR3 runs 14 residues. This chain's CDR3 is CASSARQGGQPQHF. The CDR3 DNA reads TGTGCCAGCAGTGCCCGACAGGGAGGTCAGCCCCAGCATTTT.

Only a few counts were recorded for this clone. The chain employs TRBV18 and TRBJ2-5; 11 bases align to TRBD1. The J call could be wrong; TRBJ2-7 is a better fit for the DNA end. The CDR3 contains 14 residues. Germline CDR1 reads KGHSH; CDR2 reads LQKENI. The CDR3 region has the DNA TGTGCCAGCTCATCGGGACAGGGGGCCTACGAGCAGTACTTC. Its protein is CASSSGQGAYEQYF.

The J gene is TRBJ1-5, the V gene TRBV29-1, with D possibly matching TRBD1 (5 bases). Germline CDR1 is SQVTM and CDR2 is ANQGSEA. Trimming took 7 bases from V and 5 from J, leaving 21 bases between them. The CDR3 is 15 residues long. This CDR3 reads CSALDSSGSDQPQHF. The DNA for the CDR3 is TGCAGCGCCCTTGATTCGTCAGGGTCCGATCAGCCCCAGCATTTT.

In DNA form, the CDR3 reads TGTGCCTTGCCCCCCCTGGACGTTTGGACTAGCACAGATACGCAGTATTTT. It specifies CALPPLDVWTSTDTQYF. The rearrangement joins TRBV30 to TRBJ2-3; D perhaps matches TRBD2 (5 bases). The V gene's germline CDR1 is GTSNPN and CDR2 SVGIG (reference sequence). CDR3 size: 17 residues. Trimming removed 7 bases from V and 0 bases from J, with 23 bases in between.

The CDR3 DNA reads as TGTGCCAGCAGCCAAAACCTAGCGGTCTACGAGCAGTACTTC. Its protein is CASSQNLAVYEQYF. The chain links TRBV4-2 to TRBJ2-7; 7 bases fit TRBD2. J gave up 3 bases and V 2 bases, and 4 bases lay outside the gene matches. CDR1 is LGHNA, CDR2 YNFKEQ, per germline. This CDR3 region has 14 residues.

The chain combines TRBV15 with TRBJ2-7; D not certain. The germline V and J ends were trimmed by 1 base and 3 bases, with 7 bases remaining between them. The CDR3 covers 13 residues. Per germline, CDR1 LNHNV and CDR2 YYDKDF (reference sequence). For the CDR3, the DNA is TGTGCCACCAGCAGAGGGGCAGACTACGAGCAGTACTTC. Its translation: CATSRGADYEQYF. Full variable domain (rest looked up from reference TRBV15 and TRBJ2-7): DAMVIQNPRYQVTQFGKPVTLSCSQTLNHNVMYWYQQKSSQAPKLLFHYYDKDFNNEADTPDNFQSRRPNTSFCFLDIRSPGLGDTAMYLCATSRGADYEQYFGPGTRLTVT.

The chain recombines TRBV28 with TRBJ1-3, with 10 bases identical to TRBD1. The CDR3 runs 18 residues. The junction had 14 bases not matched to a gene; V was cut back by 5 bases and J by 4 bases. CDR1 and CDR2 (germline): MDHEN, SYDVKM. The CDR3 bases are TGTGCCAGCAGTCCTGGGGGGGGACAGGGGTTAGTCGGAAACACCATATATTTT. This codes for CASSPGGGQGLVGNTIYF. Together with reference TRBV28 and TRBJ1-3, the CDR3 gives the full variable domain: DVKVTQSSRYLVKRTGEKVFLECVQDMDHENMFWYRQDPGLGLRLIYFSYDVKMKEKGDIPEGYSVSREKKERFSLILESASTNQTSMYLCASSPGGGQGLVGNTIYFGEGSWLTVV.

The rearrangement joins TRBV6-1 to TRBJ1-4; no clear D gene. This CDR3 contains 14 residues. CDR1 and CDR2 (germline): MNHNS, SASEGT. Trimming pared 6 bases from V and 0 bases from J, leaving 8 bases between. CDR3 DNA: TGTGCCAGCAGGGCGGGGACAACTAATGAAAAACTGTTTTTT. Protein: CASRAGTTNEKLFF.

This rearrangement joins TRBV5-4 to TRBJ1-2, with 9 bases fitting TRBD1. CDR1 is SGHNT, CDR2 YYREEE, per germline (reference sequence). V was pared by 3 bases and J by 8 bases, with 14 bases of the junction left unmatched. CDR3 length: 16 residues. CDR3 sequence (DNA): TGTGCCAGCAGCTATCCGGATCCGGGACAGGGAAACGGCTACACCTTC. This sequence encodes CASSYPDPGQGNGYTF.

The chain couples TRBV11-2 to TRBJ2-5; the D gene is possibly TRBD1 (6 bases). CDR3 length equals 15 residues. Trimming removed 6 bases at V and 4 bases at J, with 18 bases between. Per the germline V gene, CDR1 is SGHAT and CDR2 is FQNNGV. The CDR3 region is CASSLLGAGGETQYF. For the CDR3, the DNA is TGTGCCAGCAGTCTCTTGGGGGCTGGGGGAGAGACCCAGTACTTC.

The sample holds one count of this clone. The V call is TRBV6-5, the J call TRBJ2-2; D perhaps matches TRBD2 (6 bases). The germline V and J ends were trimmed by 0 bases and 6 bases, with 14 bases remaining between them. The V gene's germline CDR1 is MNHEY and CDR2 SVGAGI. The length of the CDR3 is 16 residues. The CDR3 nucleotides read TGTGCCAGCAGTTACTCGAAAAATGGGGGGTCCGGGGAGCTGTTTTTT. Translating it yields CASSYSKNGGSGELFF.